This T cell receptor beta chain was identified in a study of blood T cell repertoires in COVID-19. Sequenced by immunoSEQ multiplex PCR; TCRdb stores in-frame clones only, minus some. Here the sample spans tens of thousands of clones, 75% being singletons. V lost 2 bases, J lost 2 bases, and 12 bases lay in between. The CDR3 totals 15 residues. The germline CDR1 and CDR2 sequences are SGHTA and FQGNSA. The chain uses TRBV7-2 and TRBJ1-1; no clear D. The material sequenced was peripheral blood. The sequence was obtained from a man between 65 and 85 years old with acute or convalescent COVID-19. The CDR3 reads CASSLKGAGNTEAFF. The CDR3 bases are TGTGCCAGCAGCTTAAAGGGAGCTGGAAACACTGAAGCTTTCTTT.